Below, 20 T cell receptor beta chains from the same sample are listed, as sequenced in a study of beta chain features in type 1 diabetes. What was sequenced were expressed TCRB transcripts, since all of the isolated RNA had been reverse transcribed. Sequencing used immunoSEQ multiplex PCR; TCRdb keeps in-frame clones, though not all of them. The repertoire includes under 400,000 clones, around 12% of them detected once, and around 0.015% sits in the top ten. The sequenced sample was naive CD4+ T cells from blood. The receptors derive from a man aged 18 to 29 in good health.

This clone was counted between two and nine times. Other DNA sequences in the sample encode the same CDR3. The V call is TRBV5-1, the J call TRBJ1-1, with TRBD1 as a possible D gene (6 bases). The germline V and J ends were trimmed by 4 bases and 0 bases, with 10 bases remaining between them. The CDR3 consists of 14 residues. From germline, CDR1 is SGHRS and CDR2 YFSETQ. The CDR3 loop reads CASSPQGMNTEAFF. DNA of the CDR3: TGCGCCAGCAGCCCCCAGGGGATGAACACTGAAGCTTTCTTT. The whole variable domain, remainder taken from reference TRBV5-1 and TRBJ1-1, is KAGVTQTPRYLIKTRGQQVTLSCSPISGHRSVSWYQQTPGQGLQFLFEYFSETQRNKGNFPGRFSGRQFSNSRSEMNVSTLELGDSALYLCASSPQGMNTEAFFGQGTRLTVV.

V gene TRBV14 combines with J gene TRBJ2-3, with D unresolved. Germline values: CDR1 SGHDN, CDR2 FVKESK. Trimming removed 4 bases at V and 4 bases at J, with 9 bases between. The CDR3 covers 13 residues. The CDR3 loop reads CASSLSFPDTQYF. The CDR3 coding sequence is TGTGCCAGCAGCCTCTCTTTCCCAGATACGCAGTATTTT.

In DNA, the CDR3 is TGTGCCTGGAGTTTCCGGACAGAAGATACGCAGTATTTT. Residues: CAWSFRTEDTQYF. This chain joins TRBV30 and TRBJ2-3; perhaps TRBD1 as D (6 bases). Germline V gene data show CDR1 as GTSNPN and CDR2 as SVGIG (reference sequence). Trimming removed 2 bases at V and 5 bases at J, with 11 bases between. This CDR3 has 13 amino acids.

V is TRBV2 and J is TRBJ1-5; 8 bases agree with TRBD1. The CDR3 length is 14 residues. V was clipped by 7 bases and J by 3 bases; unmatched bases: 5. Germline CDR1 reads SNHLY; CDR2 reads FYNNEI. The CDR3 loop reads CASNPDRVNQPQHF. The CDR3 nucleotides read TGTGCCAGCAATCCGGACAGGGTCAATCAGCCCCAGCATTTT.

The rearrangement uses TRBV4-2 and TRBJ2-2; 10 bases line up with TRBD2. V lost 2 bases to trimming and J lost 3 bases; unmatched junction nucleotides: 6. The CDR3 is made up of 17 amino acids. CDR1 is LGHNA, CDR2 YNFKEQ, per germline. CDR3 nucleotides: TGTGCCAGCAGCCAACTAACTAGCGGGACCTACACCGGGGAGCTGTTTTTT. Amino acids: CASSQLTSGTYTGELFF.

The rearrangement uses TRBV5-1 and TRBJ2-3; 8 bases line up with TRBD2. This CDR3 contains 15 residues. Germline loops: CDR1 SGHRS, CDR2 YFSETQ. The V and J ends lost 4 bases and 3 bases, in that order; junction bases with no gene match: 7. The CDR3 DNA is TGCGCCAGCAGCCTCGGGACTAGAGAGACAGATACGCAGTATTTT. It translates to CASSLGTRETDTQYF.

This clone appeared a few times. The chain joins TRBV28 to TRBJ2-7; 13 bases fit TRBD2. CDR1 MDHEN and CDR2 SYDVKM come from the germline V gene. The V gene end was trimmed by 6 bases and the J gene end by 10 bases; junction bases not matched to a gene: 9. The CDR3 is 14 amino acids. The CDR3: CASSLGLAGVGQYF. CDR3 DNA: TGTGCCAGCAGCCTAGGACTAGCGGGAGTAGGTCAGTACTTC.

This chain joins TRBV4-3 and TRBJ1-5; the D is unclear. V was shortened by 0 bases and J by 7 bases, with 7 bases between the two germline ends. Germline V gives CDR1 LGHNA, CDR2 YSLEER. The CDR3 is made up of 13 amino acids. CDR3 nucleotide sequence: TGCGCCAGCAGCCAAGATTCGGAGCAGCCCCAGCATTTT. Its translation: CASSQDSEQPQHF.

The V call is TRBV18, the J call TRBJ2-2, with 9 bases fitting TRBD2. The CDR3 totals 15 residues. Germline trimming cut 5 bases from V and 4 bases from J; bases unmatched to any gene: 5. The germline V gene has CDR1 KGHSH and CDR2 LQKENI. DNA for the CDR3: TGTGCCAGCTCATCGAGACTAGCGGCCACCGGGGAGCTGTTTTTT. It translates to CASSSRLAATGELFF. Looking up the rest from reference TRBV18 and TRBJ2-2 gives the full variable domain: NAGVMQNPRHLVRRRGQEARLRCSPMKGHSHVYWYRQLPEEGLKFMVYLQKENIIDESGMPKERFSAEFPKEGPSILRIQQVVRGDSAAYFCASSSRLAATGELFFGEGSRLTVL.

This clone was counted only a few times. The V and J genes are TRBV30 and TRBJ2-2; D is uncertain. Germline lookup yields CDR1 GTSNPN and CDR2 SVGIG (reference sequence). The V end was cut by 1 base, the J end by 1 base, with 4 bases between. The CDR3 has 13 amino acids. CDR3 protein: CAWSGRNTGELFF. The DNA of the CDR3 is TGTGCCTGGAGTGGCAGGAACACCGGGGAGCTGTTTTTT.

This clone was counted between two and nine times. The chain links TRBV7-2 to TRBJ2-7; 8 nucleotides agree with TRBD1. V lost 4 bases, J lost 2 bases, and 7 bases stayed unmatched. CDR3 length: 15 residues. Germline loops: CDR1 SGHTA, CDR2 FQGNSA. The DNA for the CDR3 is TGTGCCAGCAGCTCCCCCAGGGGGCCTACCTACGAGCAGTACTTC. Encoded protein: CASSSPRGPTYEQYF.

This clone was counted between two and nine times. The chain carries TRBV25-1 and TRBJ2-5; D may be TRBD1 (6 bases). Trimming stripped 6 bases from V and 3 bases from J, with 11 bases between. CDR3 length: 13 residues. Germline V gene data show CDR1 as MGHDK and CDR2 as SYGVNS. The CDR3, as DNA: TGTGCCAGCAGGAGGAAGGGGGAAGAGACCCAGTACTTC. Amino acid sequence: CASRRKGEETQYF. Using reference TRBV25-1 and TRBJ2-5 for the parts outside the CDR3, the full variable domain is EADIYQTPRYLVIGTGKKITLECSQTMGHDKMYWYQQDPGMELHLIHYSYGVNSTEKGDLSSESTVSRIRTEHFPLTLESARPSHTSQYLCASRRKGEETQYFGPGTRLLVL.

This sequence joins TRBV27 and TRBJ2-1; possibly TRBD2 for D (7 bases). Between the trimmed V and J ends, which lost 9 bases and 7 bases, there was a span of 16 bases. The CDR3 is 13 residues long. Germline CDR1 reads MNHEY; CDR2 reads SMNVEV (reference sequence). DNA of the CDR3: TGTGCCAGTGTCGGGGGGCCGGTTAATGAGCAGTTCTTC. Its protein is CASVGGPVNEQFF.

This clone was counted a few times. This chain joins TRBV6-5 and TRBJ2-7; 7 positions agree with TRBD1. CDR3 size: 14 residues. Trimming removed 5 bases from V and 6 bases from J; junction bases left unmatched: 10. Looked up from germline, CDR1 is MNHEY and CDR2 is SVGAGI. The CDR3 nucleotides read TGTGCCAGCAGTCGGGACAGCCTTCCTCGCGAGCAGTACTTC. This sequence encodes CASSRDSLPREQYF.

This clone was detected a few times. The chain recombines TRBV5-4 with TRBJ2-1, with 9 bases fitting TRBD1. V lost 4 bases, J lost 6 bases, and 8 bases stayed unmatched. This CDR3 has 15 amino acids. Germline V gene sequence: CDR1 SGHNT, CDR2 YYREEE (reference sequence). CDR3 coding DNA: TGTGCCAGCAGCCTCAACAGGGGGCAGTTCAATGAGCAGTTCTTC. It is translated as CASSLNRGQFNEQFF.

The V gene is TRBV6-4, the J gene TRBJ2-5; D is undetermined. The CDR3 consists of 13 residues. V was trimmed by 3 bases and J by 5 bases, leaving 10 bases between them. In germline, CDR1 is MRHNA, CDR2 SNTAGT. The CDR3: CASSDPIEETQYF. CDR3 DNA: TGTGCCAGCAGTGATCCTATTGAGGAGACCCAGTACTTC.

V and J are TRBV28 and TRBJ2-5; 7 bases align to TRBD1. Trimming removed 7 bases from V and 2 bases from J; junction bases left unmatched: 10. CDR1 is MDHEN, CDR2 SYDVKM, per germline. The CDR3 has 15 amino acids. Here the CDR3 reads CASNLPGQNQETQYF. The CDR3 region has the DNA TGTGCCAGCAACTTACCGGGACAGAATCAAGAGACCCAGTACTTC.

This clone was seen more than once but under ten times. This rearrangement joins TRBV27 to TRBJ2-2; possibly TRBD2 for D (6 bases). V lost 6 bases to trimming and J lost 0 bases, with 8 bases between them. The CDR3 is 14 residues long. Germline CDR1 is MNHEY and CDR2 is SMNVEV (reference sequence). The CDR3 reads CASRGRTNTGELFF. CDR3 bases: TGTGCCAGCAGGGGGAGGACGAACACCGGGGAGCTGTTTTTT.

This clone was picked up one time. The chain combines TRBV6-5 with TRBJ2-1; possibly TRBD2 for D (5 bases). CDR3 length equals 15 residues. Per germline, CDR1 MNHEY and CDR2 SVGAGI. Trimming took 2 bases from V and 4 from J, leaving 12 bases between them. CDR3 sequence reads: CASSYRGVAYNEQFF. DNA of the CDR3: TGTGCCAGCAGTTACCGGGGAGTGGCGTACAATGAGCAGTTCTTC.

The V call is TRBV10-3, the J call TRBJ2-3, with 8 positions matching TRBD1. CDR1 is ENHRY and CDR2 is SYGVKD in the germline V gene. The V segment lost 8 bases and the J segment 3 bases; nucleotides outside the gene matches: 4. The CDR3 is made up of 13 amino acids. The CDR3 sequence: CAISGQETDTQYF. In DNA, the CDR3 is TGTGCCATCTCGGGACAGGAGACAGATACGCAGTATTTT.